Listed below are T cell receptor beta chains from one sample, sequenced in a study of T cell clonotyping in hematopoietic cell transplantation. The table came from immunoSEQ multiplex PCR; TCRdb's copy has only in-frame clones and leaves some out. The profile covers about 10,000 clones, with about 90% appearing a single time and 25% to 30% taken by the ten largest. Sample: peripheral blood mononuclear cells, taken before stem cell transplant. These receptors were obtained from an older woman with acute myeloid leukemia. Some clones in this sample may be carry-over from other donors' samples. The CDR3 runs from the conserved cysteine through the conserved F or W. D genes are given only for firm matches. For some rows the clone size is stated as once, few or many, or as a class when expanded; others skip it.

v_gene: TRBV7-9; abundance: -; d_gene: TRBD1; j_gene: TRBJ1-4; CDR3nt: TGTGCCAGCAGCTCGGGACAGGGGGGAGAAAAACTGTTTTTT; CDR3aa: CASSSGQGGEKLFF
v_gene: TRBV15; abundance: -; d_gene: -; j_gene: TRBJ1-1; CDR3nt: TGTGCCACCAGCAGAGATCTGCAGGGTAAGGCTTTCTTT; CDR3aa: CATSRDLQGKAFF
v_gene: TRBV11-2; abundance: -; d_gene: TRBD2; j_gene: TRBJ2-5; CDR3nt: TGTGCCAGCAGCCGAGGACTAGCGGGATGGGAAGAGACCCAGTACTTC; CDR3aa: CASSRGLAGWEETQYF
v_gene: TRBV11-3; abundance: -; d_gene: TRBD2; j_gene: TRBJ2-1; CDR3nt: TGTGCCAGCAGCTTAGTCTCGCGGGAGTTGAATGAGCAGTTCTTC; CDR3aa: CASSLVSRELNEQFF
v_gene: TRBV5-1; abundance: -; d_gene: -; j_gene: TRBJ1-1; CDR3nt: TGCGCCAGCAGCCCCACTTTTGACAGGAACACTGAAGCTTTCTTT; CDR3aa: CASSPTFDRNTEAFF
v_gene: TRBV2; abundance: -; d_gene: -; j_gene: TRBJ1-4; CDR3nt: TGTGCCAGCAGTGAACTATTGGAGGGGGGCGAAAAACTGTTTTTT; CDR3aa: CASSELLEGGEKLFF
v_gene: TRBV19; abundance: -; d_gene: -; j_gene: TRBJ1-1; CDR3nt: TGTGCCAGTAGTACAAACAGGCCGTTCAGGGGCTCTACCGGGGAGTACACTGAAGCTTTCTTT; CDR3aa: CASSTNRPFRGSTGEYTEAFF
v_gene: TRBV6-5; abundance: few; d_gene: -; j_gene: TRBJ1-1; CDR3nt: TGTGCCAGCAGTTACTCGAGTTCAGGAGGAGACACTGAAGCTTTCTTT; CDR3aa: CASSYSSSGGDTEAFF
v_gene: TRBV29-1; abundance: -; d_gene: -; j_gene: TRBJ2-1; CDR3nt: TGCAGCGTTGACTACCTGAGCTCCTACAATGAGCAGTTCTTC; CDR3aa: CSVDYLSSYNEQFF
v_gene: TRBV4-2; abundance: -; d_gene: TRBD1; j_gene: TRBJ2-5; CDR3nt: TGTGCCAGCGCTACAGGGGAAGGGCGCCAAGAGACCCAGTACTTC; CDR3aa: CASATGEGRQETQYF
v_gene: TRBV7-6; abundance: -; d_gene: -; j_gene: TRBJ1-1; CDR3nt: TGTGCCAGCAGCTTACTTTACAGGACCAAGAACACTGAAGCTTTCTTT; CDR3aa: CASSLLYRTKNTEAFF
v_gene: TRBV28; abundance: once; d_gene: -; j_gene: TRBJ2-5; CDR3nt: TGTGCCAGCAGTCCACCTTATAGGGGGAGGGCCCGGGAGACCCAGTACTTC; CDR3aa: CASSPPYRGRARETQYF
v_gene: TRBV6-6; abundance: -; d_gene: -; j_gene: TRBJ1-5; CDR3nt: TGTGCCACAACTACCCACCCCGACAGAATCAATCAGCCCCAGCATTTT; CDR3aa: CATTTHPDRINQPQHF
v_gene: TRBV11-2; abundance: -; d_gene: TRBD1; j_gene: TRBJ1-5; CDR3nt: TGTGCCAGCAGCCTTGGGACAGCTAATCAGCCCCAGCATTTT; CDR3aa: CASSLGTANQPQHF
v_gene: TRBV4-1; abundance: -; d_gene: -; j_gene: TRBJ1-4; CDR3nt: TGCGCCAGCAGTTTTGACGGACAGTTTGAAAAACTGTTTTTT; CDR3aa: CASSFDGQFEKLFF
v_gene: TRBV11-2; abundance: -; d_gene: -; j_gene: TRBJ1-2; CDR3nt: TGTGCCAGCAGCTTAGAGACCCCTCTCTATGGCTACACCTTC; CDR3aa: CASSLETPLYGYTF
v_gene: TRBV7-9; abundance: once; d_gene: -; j_gene: TRBJ2-1; CDR3nt: TGTGCCAGCAGCTTACGATCCAATGAGCAGTTCTTC; CDR3aa: CASSLRSNEQFF
v_gene: TRBV5-4; abundance: once; d_gene: -; j_gene: TRBJ1-2; CDR3nt: TGTGCCAGCAGCTTAGAAGGACAGCTATTCGCCCTGAACTATGGCTACACCTTC; CDR3aa: CASSLEGQLFALNYGYTF
v_gene: TRBV27; abundance: -; d_gene: TRBD2; j_gene: TRBJ2-7; CDR3nt: TGTGCCAGCAGTTTAACTAGCGTGCCCTACGAGCAGTACTTC; CDR3aa: CASSLTSVPYEQYF
v_gene: TRBV28; abundance: once; d_gene: -; j_gene: TRBJ1-1; CDR3nt: TGTGCCAGCAGTAGAAACAGCAACCTGAACACTGAAGCTTTCTTT; CDR3aa: CASSRNSNLNTEAFF
v_gene: TRBV29-1; abundance: -; d_gene: -; j_gene: TRBJ2-7; CDR3nt: TGCAGCGTTGAAAGCTGGCAGACCCCGGCGGAGCAGTACTTC; CDR3aa: CSVESWQTPAEQYF
v_gene: TRBV10-1; abundance: once; d_gene: TRBD1; j_gene: TRBJ1-1; CDR3nt: TGCGCCAGCAGTGGTCCGGGACAGGGGAATCGGAAGGAAGAAGCTTTCTTT; CDR3aa: CASSGPGQGNRKEEAFF
v_gene: TRBV5-8; abundance: -; d_gene: TRBD1; j_gene: TRBJ1-1; CDR3nt: TGTGCCAGCAGCTCGACAGGGGGCCAGGCTTTCTTT; CDR3aa: CASSSTGGQAFF
v_gene: TRBV2; abundance: -; d_gene: -; j_gene: TRBJ2-2; CDR3nt: TGTGCCAGCACCTGGACCTCGGGGAACGCGAACACCGGGGAGCTGTTTTTT; CDR3aa: CASTWTSGNANTGELFF
v_gene: TRBV6-5; abundance: -; d_gene: -; j_gene: TRBJ2-7; CDR3nt: TGTGCCAGCAGCCTGGGGGCTAGCGGATCCTACGAGCAGTACTTC; CDR3aa: CASSLGASGSYEQYF
v_gene: TRBV19; abundance: -; d_gene: TRBD1; j_gene: TRBJ1-5; CDR3nt: TGTGCCAGTATTAATTGGGGACAGGCCAATCAGCCCCAGCATTTT; CDR3aa: CASINWGQANQPQHF
v_gene: TRBV25-1; abundance: -; d_gene: -; j_gene: TRBJ1-2; CDR3nt: TGTGCCAGCAGCCCTACCGCCGGTGTGGGAGGCTACACCTTC; CDR3aa: CASSPTAGVGGYTF
v_gene: TRBV6-1; abundance: -; d_gene: TRBD1; j_gene: TRBJ2-5; CDR3nt: TGTGCCAGCATCCCTGCCGGGACAGGGAGAGAGACCCAGTACTTC; CDR3aa: CASIPAGTGRETQYF
v_gene: TRBV5-1; abundance: -; d_gene: TRBD2; j_gene: TRBJ2-1; CDR3nt: TGCGCCAGCAGCTTGAAGCCGGGGGACTACTACAATGAGCAGTTCTTC; CDR3aa: CASSLKPGDYYNEQFF
v_gene: TRBV7-2; abundance: -; d_gene: TRBD2; j_gene: TRBJ2-1; CDR3nt: TGTGCCAGCAGCTTTACTAGCGGGAGGGCCGTTGGCTCCTACAATGAGCAGTTCTTC; CDR3aa: CASSFTSGRAVGSYNEQFF
v_gene: TRBV27; abundance: -; d_gene: -; j_gene: TRBJ2-1; CDR3nt: TGTGCCAGCAGGCTCACGGACGCGAATGAGCAGTTCTTC; CDR3aa: CASRLTDANEQFF
v_gene: TRBV7-2; abundance: -; d_gene: TRBD1; j_gene: TRBJ1-2; CDR3nt: TGTGCCAGCAGCCATTCGCAGGGGGTAGGCTACACCTTC; CDR3aa: CASSHSQGVGYTF
v_gene: TRBV19; abundance: -; d_gene: TRBD1; j_gene: TRBJ1-6; CDR3nt: TGTGCCAGTAGTACGGAGACAGGGGCGTATAATTCACCCCTCCACTTT; CDR3aa: CASSTETGAYNSPLHF
v_gene: TRBV5-4; abundance: once; d_gene: -; j_gene: TRBJ2-1; CDR3nt: TGTGCCAGCAGCTTGGACGGGACATCCTACAATGAGCAGTTCTTC; CDR3aa: CASSLDGTSYNEQFF
v_gene: TRBV11-2; abundance: -; d_gene: -; j_gene: TRBJ2-2; CDR3nt: TGTGCCAGCAGCTTAGTGGCAGGGGCTGGGGAGCTGTTTTTT; CDR3aa: CASSLVAGAGELFF
v_gene: TRBV18; abundance: -; d_gene: -; j_gene: TRBJ1-1; CDR3nt: TGTGCCAGCTCACCCCTGGAGGTATCGAACACTGAAGCTTTCTTT; CDR3aa: CASSPLEVSNTEAFF
v_gene: TRBV2; abundance: -; d_gene: TRBD1; j_gene: TRBJ2-2; CDR3nt: TGTGCCAGCAGCGATGGACAGGGGGCCTTGGCCGGGGAGCTGTTTTTT; CDR3aa: CASSDGQGALAGELFF
v_gene: TRBV7-3; abundance: -; d_gene: -; j_gene: TRBJ2-2; CDR3nt: TGTGCCAGCAGCTTAAAATTGAACACCGGGGAGCTGTTTTTT; CDR3aa: CASSLKLNTGELFF
v_gene: TRBV5-4; abundance: once; d_gene: -; j_gene: TRBJ2-3; CDR3nt: TGTGCCAGCAGTCCCGGGGCCCGACCAGATACGCAGTATTTT; CDR3aa: CASSPGARPDTQYF
v_gene: TRBV29-1; abundance: -; d_gene: -; j_gene: TRBJ2-5; CDR3nt: TGCAGCGTGGGGGCGGGAGTCGTTAAGACCCAGTACTTC; CDR3aa: CSVGAGVVKTQYF
v_gene: TRBV29-1; abundance: -; d_gene: -; j_gene: TRBJ2-1; CDR3nt: TGCAGCGTGAGTCCTCCAGCCTACAATGAGCAGTTCTTC; CDR3aa: CSVSPPAYNEQFF
v_gene: TRBV2; abundance: few; d_gene: -; j_gene: TRBJ2-5; CDR3nt: TGTGCCAGTGCTATAGGTTTGGAGACCCAGTACTTC; CDR3aa: CASAIGLETQYF
v_gene: TRBV7-6; abundance: -; d_gene: -; j_gene: TRBJ1-2; CDR3nt: TGTGCCAGCAGCTTAGGAGGGGGGTATGGCTACACCTTC; CDR3aa: CASSLGGGYGYTF
v_gene: TRBV5-1; abundance: -; d_gene: -; j_gene: TRBJ2-3; CDR3nt: TGCGCCAGCAGCCCTGACAGCGCACGCACAGATACGCAGTATTTT; CDR3aa: CASSPDSARTDTQYF
v_gene: TRBV5-1; abundance: -; d_gene: -; j_gene: TRBJ2-2; CDR3nt: TGCGCCACCGCGAACACCGGGGAGCTGTTTTTT; CDR3aa: CATANTGELFF
v_gene: TRBV29-1; abundance: -; d_gene: -; j_gene: TRBJ2-2; CDR3nt: TGCAGCGTTGAAAGTGTGGATGGGACAGGGCCGGACGGGAGGGCAACCGGGGAGCTGTTTTTT; CDR3aa: CSVESVDGTGPDGRATGELFF
v_gene: TRBV28; abundance: -; d_gene: TRBD1; j_gene: TRBJ1-4; CDR3nt: TGTGCCAGCCTCGGGACAGAAAATGAAAAACTGTTTTTT; CDR3aa: CASLGTENEKLFF
v_gene: TRBV29-1; abundance: -; d_gene: -; j_gene: TRBJ2-6; CDR3nt: TGCAGCACCCTTATATTATCTGGGGCCAACGTCCTGACTTTC; CDR3aa: CSTLILSGANVLTF
v_gene: TRBV30; abundance: -; d_gene: TRBD2; j_gene: TRBJ2-3; CDR3nt: TGTGCCTGGAGCTTAACCGGGACTAGGAGTATGGGTACGCAGTATTTT; CDR3aa: CAWSLTGTRSMGTQYF
v_gene: TRBV19; abundance: -; d_gene: -; j_gene: TRBJ2-7; CDR3nt: TGTGCCAGTAAAGAGTCCCGGAACTCCGGCTCCTACGAGCAGTACTTC; CDR3aa: CASKESRNSGSYEQYF
v_gene: TRBV5-4; abundance: -; d_gene: -; j_gene: TRBJ2-2; CDR3nt: TGTGCCAGCAGCCCGGGACAAATGAACACCGGGGAGCTGTTTTTT; CDR3aa: CASSPGQMNTGELFF
v_gene: TRBV29-1; abundance: few; d_gene: -; j_gene: TRBJ1-2; CDR3nt: TGCAGCGCCCTGACAGGACCCTATGGCTACACCTTC; CDR3aa: CSALTGPYGYTF
v_gene: TRBV4-1; abundance: -; d_gene: TRBD1; j_gene: TRBJ1-2; CDR3nt: TGCGCCAGCAGCCAGGAACAGGGGAACTATGGCTACACCTTC; CDR3aa: CASSQEQGNYGYTF